The 30 T cell receptor beta chains presented below share a single source sample, sequenced in a study of OX40 agonist ivuxolimab in advanced cancers. The protocol was immunoSEQ multiplex PCR, while the TCRdb copy is restricted to in-frame clones and leaves out a portion. Among over 85,000 clones listed, less than 95% were seen once. Sample: CD4+ or CD8+ T cells sorted from blood, taken in a trial of the OX40 agonist ivuxolimab. The receptors were sampled from an adult with an advanced solid tumor such as melanoma, head and neck, liver or kidney cancer.

This clone was recorded only once. This same CDR3 is encoded by further DNA sequences in the sample. The chain employs TRBV11-3 and TRBJ1-1; D unresolved. CDR1 is SGHNT, CDR2 YENEEA, per germline. The CDR3 covers 13 residues. Trimming took off 3 bases at V and 2 bases at J, with 7 bases between the two ends. The CDR3 here is CASSFSTNTEAFF. CDR3 DNA sequence: TGTGCCAGCAGCTTTTCCACTAACACTGAAGCTTTCTTT. Complete variable domain (other parts from reference TRBV11-3 and TRBJ1-1): EAGVVQSPRYKIIEKKQPVAFWCNPISGHNTLYWYLQNLGQGPELLIRYENEEAVDDSQLPKDRFSAERLKGVDSTLKIQPAELGDSAVYLCASSFSTNTEAFFGQGTRLTVV.

The chain is built from TRBV20-1 and TRBJ1-4, with D uncertain. The CDR3 has 11 residues. V was trimmed by 3 bases and J by 5 bases, leaving 4 bases between them. The germline CDR1 and CDR2 sequences are DFQATT and SNEGSKA (reference sequence). CDR3 loop: CSARTNEKLFF. The CDR3 nucleotides read TGCAGTGCTAGGACGAATGAAAAACTGTTTTTT.

This clone has just one count. The rearrangement uses TRBV7-9 and TRBJ2-7; 10 bases agree with TRBD1. With 5 bases clipped from V and 1 base from J, the junction kept 5 bases outside the gene matches. The CDR3 is 15 amino acids. The germline V gene has CDR1 SEHNR and CDR2 FQNEAQ (reference sequence). In nucleotides, the CDR3 is TGTGCCAGCAGCCCCCCGGGACAGGGGTCCTACGAGCAGTACTTC. Residues: CASSPPGQGSYEQYF. Complete variable domain (other parts from reference TRBV7-9 and TRBJ2-7): DTGVSQNPRHKITKRGQNVTFRCDPISEHNRLYWYRQTLGQGPEFLTYFQNEAQLEKSRLLSDRFSAERPKGSFSTLEIQRTEQGDSAMYLCASSPPGQGSYEQYFGPGTRLTVT.

The chain combines TRBV11-3 with TRBJ2-5, with 10 bases identical to TRBD1. The CDR3 consists of 15 residues. V lost 3 bases and J lost 3; bases outside the gene matches: 4. Germline V gene data show CDR1 as SGHNT and CDR2 as YENEEA. CDR3 sequence reads: CASSLTGGLEETQYF. CDR3 nucleotides: TGTGCCAGCAGCTTGACAGGGGGCTTGGAAGAGACCCAGTACTTC.

The J gene is TRBJ1-2, the V gene TRBV10-3; TRBD1 might be the D (6 bases). The CDR3 is 12 amino acids. The ends were cut back, 8 bases at V and 5 bases at J, with 12 bases in the middle. Germline loops: CDR1 ENHRY, CDR2 SYGVKD. The CDR3 here is CAIEQGRYGYTF. Here the CDR3 DNA reads TGTGCCATCGAACAGGGAAGGTATGGCTACACCTTC.

CDR3 residues: CASSSTGVNRDIQYF. CDR3 DNA: TGTGCCAGCAGCTCCACAGGGGTGAATAGGGACATTCAGTACTTC. This sequence joins TRBV6-5 and TRBJ2-4; the match to TRBD1 covers 7 bases. The CDR3 runs to 15 residues. V lost 6 bases to trimming and J lost 8 bases; unmatched junction nucleotides: 13. From germline, CDR1 is MNHEY and CDR2 SVGAGI.

The chain employs TRBV7-3 and TRBJ2-1; TRBD2 aligns across 11 bases. This CDR3 comprises 16 residues. Germline CDR1 and CDR2: SGHTA and FQGTGA. The trim removed 5 bases at V and 8 bases at J, leaving 11 bases unmatched. This CDR3 reads CASSPYSGRAGDEQFF. The CDR3 DNA reads TGTGCCAGCAGCCCCTATAGCGGGAGGGCCGGGGATGAGCAGTTCTTC.

The V gene is TRBV19, the J gene TRBJ1-3; D unresolved. Germline assignment: CDR1 LNHDA and CDR2 SQIVND (reference sequence). Trimming left V 5 bases short and J 0 bases short, with 5 bases between. This CDR3 region has 13 residues. The CDR3 loop is CASSLTSGNTIYF. In DNA, the CDR3 is TGTGCCAGTAGTCTCACCTCTGGAAACACCATATATTTT.

The chain uses TRBV11-2 and TRBJ2-1, with TRBD2 matching over 11 bases. Germline V lookup: CDR1 SGHAT, CDR2 FQNNGV. There are 18 residues in the CDR3. Unmatched junction bases numbered 17, after V lost 5 bases and J lost 8 bases. CDR3 region: CASSARLAGQAPLDEQFF. CDR3 bases: TGTGCCAGCAGCGCCCGACTAGCGGGACAAGCCCCACTGGATGAGCAGTTCTTC.

J is TRBJ2-6 and V is TRBV28; D possibly matches TRBD1 or TRBD2 (5 bases each). Germline V CDR1 and CDR2: MDHEN, SYDVKM. The V end was cut by 3 bases, the J end by 1 base, with 10 bases between. This CDR3 is built from 16 residues. CDR3 bases: TGTGCCAGCAGTTTTCCCGGGGCGTCTGGGGCCAACGTCCTGACTTTC. It encodes CASSFPGASGANVLTF.

The chain links TRBV29-1 to TRBJ2-2; unclear D gene. There are 13 residues in the CDR3. V was cut by 1 base and J by 3 bases, with 6 bases left in between. In germline, CDR1 is SQVTM, CDR2 ANQGSEA. This CDR3 reads CSVEGWYTGELFF. The CDR3 bases are TGCAGCGTTGAAGGGTGGTACACCGGGGAGCTGTTTTTT.

V usage is TRBV11-2 and J usage is TRBJ1-2, with D possibly being TRBD1 (5 bases). The CDR3 contains 17 residues. Germline loops: CDR1 SGHAT, CDR2 FQNNGV. Deletions cut 0 bases from V and 8 bases from J, with 22 bases between. CDR3 sequence (DNA): TGTGCCAGCAGCTTAGATTCGGTCAGCCGAGACAGACAGGGCTACACCTTC. Its protein is CASSLDSVSRDRQGYTF.

The J gene is TRBJ2-7, the V gene TRBV4-2, with 9 bases matching TRBD2. J lost 3 bases, V lost 3 bases, and 9 bases had no gene match. This CDR3 has 16 amino acids. CDR1 LGHNA and CDR2 YNFKEQ come from the germline V gene. CDR3 region: CASSQAAGLANYEQYF. As DNA, the CDR3 is TGTGCCAGCAGCCAGGCTGCGGGACTAGCCAACTACGAGCAGTACTTC.

The V call is TRBV11-3, the J call TRBJ2-5; TRBD1 matches 7 bases. Trimming at V came to 1 base and at J to 12 bases, leaving 11 bases not matched to a gene. The CDR3 runs 14 residues. Per germline, CDR1 SGHNT and CDR2 YENEEA. As DNA, the CDR3 is TGTGCCAGCAGCTTAGGCCCGAGACAGGGTATCAAGTACTTC. Its translation: CASSLGPRQGIKYF.

This chain uses TRBV11-3 with TRBJ2-5, with TRBD2 matching 7 bases. V trimming: 5 bases; J trimming: 1 base; junction bases outside the gene matches: 7. From germline, CDR1 is SGHNT and CDR2 YENEEA. CDR3 length: 15 amino acids. CDR3 sequence (DNA): TGTGCCAGCAGCGCCGGGAGGACCCCCCAAGAGACCCAGTACTTC. It is translated as CASSAGRTPQETQYF.

The chain employs TRBV9 and TRBJ2-7; D is perhaps TRBD1 or TRBD2 (5 bases each). V was cut by 0 bases and J by 6 bases, with 10 bases left in between. Germline V gene lookup returns CDR1 SGDLS and CDR2 YYNGEE. CDR3 length: 13 residues. The CDR3 loop reads CASSVGRDAEQYF. DNA of the CDR3: TGTGCCAGCAGCGTAGGTCGGGACGCCGAGCAGTACTTC.

This clone was observed a handful of times. This chain links TRBV4-3 with TRBJ1-2; the match to TRBD1 covers 8 bases. This CDR3 region has 15 residues. The V and J ends lost 3 bases and 4 bases, in that order; junction bases with no gene match: 7. Germline CDR1 reads LGHNA; CDR2 reads YSLEER. CDR3 nucleotides: TGCGCCAGCAGCCATGTTGGACAGGGTCCCTATGGCTACACCTTC. Residues: CASSHVGQGPYGYTF.

The chain couples TRBV7-2 to TRBJ2-3; D is possibly TRBD1 (7 bases). V dropped 4 bases and J dropped 0 bases, with 17 bases sitting between them. The CDR3 contains 17 residues. The V gene's germline CDR1 is SGHTA and CDR2 FQGNSA. CDR3 protein: CASSSQGGGWSTDTQYF. CDR3 DNA: TGTGCCAGCAGCTCCCAGGGGGGCGGCTGGAGCACAGATACGCAGTATTTT.

This chain uses TRBV11-3 with TRBJ2-3; 7 nucleotides agree with TRBD2. This CDR3 has 17 residues. V dropped 0 bases and J dropped 1; count of bases not matched to a gene: 7. Looked up from germline, CDR1 is SGHNT and CDR2 is YENEEA. CDR3: CASSLDLQRGRTDTQYF. The DNA of the CDR3 is TGTGCCAGCAGCTTAGATTTGCAGCGGGGCCGCACAGATACGCAGTATTTT.

This chain uses TRBV30 with TRBJ1-4; D unclear. V was pared by 1 base and J by 0 bases, with 9 bases between. Germline loops: CDR1 GTSNPN, CDR2 SVGIG (reference sequence). This CDR3 contains 15 residues. The CDR3 region is CAWSARLATNEKLFF. The CDR3 DNA reads TGTGCCTGGAGTGCCCGACTGGCAACTAATGAAAAACTGTTTTTT.

The V call is TRBV11-2, the J call TRBJ2-2; 11 bases line up with TRBD2. The CDR3 is 17 residues long. Trimming at V came to 4 bases and at J to 7 bases, leaving 11 bases not matched to a gene. Germline V CDR1 and CDR2: SGHAT, FQNNGV. Here the CDR3 DNA reads TGTGCCAGCAGCTCCCGCGGGGGTAGCGGGAGGGGCGGGGAGCTGTTTTTT. It yields the protein CASSSRGGSGRGGELFF.

The chain links TRBV2 to TRBJ1-1, with 7 bases fitting TRBD1. Trimming cost V 6 bases and J 2 bases; bases outside gene matches: 6. The CDR3 is 14 amino acids. CDR1 and CDR2 (germline): SNHLY, FYNNEI. DNA for the CDR3: TGTGCCAGCAGGTGGGACAGAAGAAACACTGAAGCTTTCTTT. Encoded protein: CASRWDRRNTEAFF. The full variable domain, rest sourced from reference TRBV2 and TRBJ1-1, is EPEVTQTPSHQVTQMGQEVILRCVPISNHLYFYWYRQILGQKVEFLVSFYNNEISEKSEIFDDQFSVERPDGSNFTLKIRSTKLEDSAMYFCASRWDRRNTEAFFGQGTRLTVV.

The genes are TRBV5-4 and TRBJ1-4; D is undetermined. CDR3 size: 14 residues. The V end lost 2 bases, the J end lost 6 bases, and 11 bases lay between the germline ends. Germline CDR1 reads SGHNT; CDR2 reads YYREEE (reference sequence). The CDR3 DNA reads TGTGCCAGCAGCTTTGTGGATTCCGATGAAAAACTGTTTTTT. Encoded protein: CASSFVDSDEKLFF.

The chain has TRBV6-5 and TRBJ2-5; D gene unclear. There are 12 residues in the CDR3. Between the trimmed V and J ends, which lost 0 bases and 7 bases, there was a span of 6 bases. The germline V gene has CDR1 MNHEY and CDR2 SVGAGI. For the CDR3, the DNA is TGTGCCAGCAGTTACTCGACTGGGACCCAGTACTTC. It encodes CASSYSTGTQYF.

This chain links TRBV19 with TRBJ1-1, with a weak D call TRBD1 (5 bases). CDR1 is LNHDA, CDR2 SQIVND, per germline (reference sequence). V lost 6 bases and J 3 bases, leaving 20 bases between the germline ends. The CDR3 has 16 residues. CDR3 bases: TGTGCCAGTAGACGGGACCCACTCGGTCGGGACACTGAAGCTTTCTTT. Translating it yields CASRRDPLGRDTEAFF.

CDR3 sequence reads: CASKPGVTLNTEAFF. The CDR3, as DNA: TGTGCCAGTAAACCCGGGGTTACCCTCAACACTGAAGCTTTCTTT. This chain links TRBV19 with TRBJ1-1, with unresolved D. The germline V gene has CDR1 LNHDA and CDR2 SQIVND (reference sequence). This CDR3 has 15 amino acids. The V end lost 7 bases, the J end lost 2 bases, and 17 bases lay between the germline ends.

The V call is TRBV5-4, the J call TRBJ2-3; D is perhaps TRBD2 (6 bases). The ends were cut back, 3 bases at V and 2 bases at J, with 13 bases in the middle. Per the germline V gene, CDR1 is SGHNT and CDR2 is YYREEE (reference sequence). This CDR3 has 15 amino acids. CDR3 region: CASSWPGLVTDTQYF. The DNA of the CDR3 is TGTGCCAGCAGCTGGCCGGGACTTGTCACAGATACGCAGTATTTT.

The rearrangement uses TRBV29-1 and TRBJ2-2; D call uncertain. This CDR3 comprises 14 residues. Per the germline V gene, CDR1 is SQVTM and CDR2 is ANQGSEA. With 6 bases removed from V and 5 bases from J, the gap between germline ends came to 16 bases. The CDR3 nucleotides read TGCAGCGTCGCACAAGGAGTATTAACCGGGGAGCTGTTTTTT. Its translation is CSVAQGVLTGELFF.

The chain carries TRBV6-5 and TRBJ2-7; D call uncertain. The CDR3 is made up of 12 amino acids. CDR1 and CDR2 from the germline V gene are MNHEY and SVGAGI. V lost 6 bases and J lost 6, with 12 bases in between. CDR3 nucleotides: TGTGCCAGCAGAAGGACCGGCGCCGAGCAGTACTTC. Translated, it gives CASRRTGAEQYF.

This clone has only one observation. The genes are TRBV5-8 and TRBJ2-1, with 9 nucleotides matching TRBD1. The CDR3 spans 15 residues. CDR1 is SGHTS and CDR2 is YDEGEE in the germline V gene. Germline trimming cut 6 bases from V and 4 bases from J; bases unmatched to any gene: 8. The CDR3 protein is CASNSGTGTYNEQFF. The CDR3 coding sequence is TGTGCCAGCAACTCAGGGACAGGGACATACAATGAGCAGTTCTTC.